Listed below are T cell receptor beta chains from one sample, sequenced in a study of blood T cell repertoires in COVID-19. Sequencing used immunoSEQ multiplex PCR; TCRdb keeps in-frame clones, though not all of them. The sample shows 50,000 to 65,000 clones, approximately 87% of them seen only once. The sequenced sample was peripheral blood. These receptor sequences come from a human donor in a cohort sampled during active COVID-19. CDR3s include the opening cysteine and the closing phenylalanine or tryptophan. A D gene is named only where the DNA matches it firmly. Clone size is shown for a subset of rows, as once, few, many or a class of expanded clone.

TRBJ1-1 TRBV6-2/TRBV6-3 . . CASSYSAAMNTEAFF TGTGCCAGCAGTTACTCGGCGGCAATGAACACTGAAGCTTTCTTT
TRBJ1-1 TRBV7-9 TRBD1 . CASSFSGQSWTEAFF TGTGCCAGCAGTTTCTCGGGACAGTCTTGGACTGAAGCTTTCTTT
TRBJ1-5 TRBV6-5 TRBD1 . CASAGTGVNQPQHF TGTGCCAGCGCAGGGACAGGGGTCAATCAGCCCCAGCATTTT
TRBJ2-3 TRBV13 . . CASVQRGALQSTQYF TGTGCCAGTGTTCAACGGGGGGCCCTTCAAAGTACGCAGTATTTT
TRBJ2-7 TRBV7-2 TRBD2 . CASSLASGGYEQYF TGTGCCAGCAGCTTGGCTAGCGGGGGCTACGAGCAGTACTTC
TRBJ2-5 TRBV5-4 . . CASSLNRGLETQYF TGTGCCAGCAGCTTGAATCGCGGGCTGGAGACCCAGTACTTC
TRBJ1-5 TRBV15 . . CATRTDRRGGSNQPQHF TGTGCCACCAGGACAGACCGCAGGGGCGGCAGCAATCAGCCCCAGCATTTT
TRBJ2-2 TRBV24-1 . . CATTPEGGGGELFF TGTGCCACCACCCCGGAGGGCGGTGGCGGGGAGCTGTTTTTT
TRBJ1-4 TRBV7-9 . . CASSLGGGTQEKLFF TGTGCCAGCAGCTTAGGCGGGGGGACCCAAGAAAAACTGTTTTTT
TRBJ1-1 TRBV5-6 . . CASSFGVSAEAFF TGTGCCAGCAGCTTCGGGGTTTCTGCTGAAGCTTTCTTT
TRBJ2-2 TRBV5-6 TRBD1 . CASSFGTGVATGELFF TGTGCCAGCAGCTTCGGAACAGGGGTTGCGACCGGGGAGCTGTTTTTT
TRBJ2-7 TRBV19 TRBD1 . CASRPQGASTYEQYF TGTGCCAGTAGGCCTCAGGGGGCCTCGACCTACGAGCAGTACTTC
TRBJ2-2 TRBV6-2/TRBV6-3 . . CASSLDRTTGELFF TGTGCCAGCAGCCTGGACAGAACAACCGGGGAGCTGTTTTTT
TRBJ2-7 TRBV19 . . CASSIASYEQYF TGTGCCAGTAGTATAGCCAGCTACGAGCAGTACTTC
TRBJ2-6 TRBV7-3 TRBD1 . CASSPQGAGANVLTF TGTGCCAGCAGCCCACAGGGGGCTGGGGCCAACGTCCTGACTTTC
TRBJ2-7 TRBV19 TRBD1 . CASSFWTGVAYEQYF TGTGCCAGTAGTTTCTGGACAGGGGTGGCCTACGAGCAGTACTTC
TRBJ2-1 TRBV7-2 TRBD2 . CASALASGRISYNEQFF TGTGCCAGCGCTCTAGCTAGCGGGAGAATCTCCTACAATGAGCAGTTCTTC
TRBJ2-7 TRBV7-9 . . CASSLGGPYEQYF TGTGCCAGCAGCTTAGGGGGCCCCTACGAGCAGTACTTT
TRBJ1-1 TRBV6-5 TRBD1 . CASSLTGATEAFF TGTGCCAGCAGTCTGACAGGGGCTACTGAAGCTTTCTTT
TRBJ2-1 TRBV9 TRBD2 . CASGLAGDNEQFF TGTGCCAGCGGACTAGCGGGGGACAATGAGCAGTTCTTC
TRBJ2-7 TRBV7-3 . once CASSSVAGDLSYEQYF TGTGCCAGCAGCTCGGTGGCAGGGGATCTGTCCTACGAGCAGTACTTC
TRBJ2-5 TRBV4-2 TRBD2 . CASSQGAGGMETQYF TGTGCCAGCAGCCAAGGAGCGGGGGGTATGGAGACCCAGTACTTC
TRBJ2-7 TRBV28 TRBD2 . CASSLERGLYEQYF TGTGCCAGCAGTTTAGAGCGGGGACTGTACGAGCAGTACTTC
TRBJ1-2 TRBV5-6 . . CASSLARSRVYGYTF TGTGCCAGCAGCTTGGCCAGGTCCAGGGTTTATGGCTACACCTTC
TRBJ2-7 TRBV18 . . CASSPGGYEQYF TGTGCCAGCTCACCAGGCGGCTACGAGCAGTACTTC
TRBJ1-2 TRBV5-4 TRBD1 . CASSLEGTGRVYNYGYTF TGTGCCAGCAGCTTGGAAGGGACAGGAAGGGTTTATAACTATGGCTACACCTTC
TRBJ1-1 TRBV7-3 . once CASSPNSMNTEAFF TGTGCCAGCAGCCCCAATAGCATGAACACTGAAGCTTTCTTT
TRBJ1-1 TRBV6-6 . . CASSAGGMNTEAFF TGTGCCAGCAGCGCCGGAGGTATGAACACTGAAGCTTTCTTT
TRBJ1-3 TRBV5-1 . . CASSLRGEPVRSSGNTIYF TGCGCCAGCAGCTTGCGGGGAGAACCCGTGCGAAGCTCTGGAAACACCATATATTTT
TRBJ1-1 TRBV5-6 TRBD1 . CASRFGQGYEAFF TGTGCCAGCAGATTTGGACAGGGCTATGAAGCTTTCTTT
TRBJ2-7 TRBV12-3/TRBV12-4 . . CASSLRVYEQYF TGTGCCAGCAGTTTACGGGTCTACGAGCAGTACTTC
TRBJ1-5 TRBV27 . . CASSLHSNQPQHF TGTGCCAGCAGTTTACATAGCAATCAGCCCCAGCATTTT
TRBJ1-2 TRBV4-3 . . CASSQERLGGHGYTF TGCGCCAGCAGCCAAGAGAGACTCGGGGGACATGGCTACACCTTC
TRBJ2-2 TRBV7-9 . . CASSSDTGPGTGELFF TGTGCCAGCAGCTCGGATACAGGGCCAGGGACCGGGGAGCTGTTTTTT
TRBJ2-1 TRBV11-2 . . CASSLLYYNEQFF TGTGCCAGCAGCTTACTATACTACAATGAGCAGTTCTTC
TRBJ2-2 TRBV24-1 TRBD1 . CATSDALTGEAGELFF TGTGCCACCAGTGATGCCCTGACAGGGGAGGCCGGGGAGCTGTTTTTT
TRBJ2-4 TRBV12-3/TRBV12-4 . . CASSKTPGGAGHF TGTGCCAGCAGCAAAACACCTGGGGGCGCAGGGCACTTC
TRBJ1-2 TRBV7-9 TRBD1 . CASSSPPSATGQDNYGYTF TGTGCCAGCAGCTCACCCCCCTCCGCGACAGGGCAAGATAACTATGGCTACACCTTC
TRBJ1-1 TRBV10-3 . once CAISHSTDNTEAFF TGTGCCATCAGTCATTCGACAGATAACACTGAAGCTTTCTTT
TRBJ2-7 TRBV15 TRBD1 . CATRGGQGMYEQYF TGTGCCACCAGGGGTGGACAGGGGATGTACGAGCAGTACTTC
TRBJ2-7 TRBV6-5 TRBD2 . CASSQGTSSYYEQYF TGTGCCAGCAGCCAAGGGACTAGCAGTTACTACGAGCAGTACTTC
TRBJ1-6 TRBV6-1 . . CASSEWAGLENSPLHF TGTGCCAGCAGTGAATGGGCGGGTCTCGAGAATTCACCCCTCCACTTT
TRBJ2-7 TRBV7-9 TRBD1 few CASSLGQSWGEQYF TGTGCCAGCAGCTTGGGACAGAGCTGGGGGGAGCAGTACTTC
TRBJ1-5 TRBV19 . . CASSERQSNQPQHF TGTGCCAGTAGTGAACGACAGAGTAATCAGCCCCAGCATTTT
TRBJ1-2 TRBV6-6 . . CASTSAPSAYGYTF TGTGCCAGCACCTCGGCCCCGAGCGCCTATGGCTACACCTTC
TRBJ1-5 TRBV27 . . CASAKGGLGNQPQHF TGTGCCAGCGCAAAGGGAGGGCTGGGGAATCAGCCCCAGCATTTT
TRBJ2-1 TRBV6-2/TRBV6-3 . . CASSYSVGGGEQFF TGTGCCAGCAGTTATTCCGTGGGAGGAGGCGAGCAGTTCTTC
TRBJ1-5 TRBV4-1 TRBD1 . CASSQDGRDSYQPQHF TGCGCCAGCAGCCAAGATGGGCGGGACAGCTATCAGCCCCAGCATTTT